What follows are 12 T cell receptor beta chains derived from one specimen sequenced in a study of cytomegalovirus exposure and HLA in healthy donors (dated by TCRdb to about 2017). Libraries were prepared through the immunoSEQ multiplex PCR assay. For the multiplex PCR, a mixture combining 60 forward primers for TCR Vbeta segments and 13 reverse primers for TCR Jbeta segments was used. In TCRdb, the immuneACCESS table is reduced to in-frame sequences with V and J assigned. These tables do not hold every clone; where another copy was compared, an unresolved V gene accounts for under half, and the others remain unexplained. The sample records about 200,000 clones, approximately 85% of which are singletons. The top ten constitute 2.7% of the sample. The specimen sequenced was PBMCs. The receptors here all came from a woman between 40 and 50 years old in good health and CMV-seronegative.

This clone has a single count. The V call is TRBV28, the J call TRBJ2-7, with TRBD1 as a possible D gene (5 bases). Germline V CDR1 and CDR2: MDHEN, SYDVKM. This CDR3 contains 13 residues. V lost 4 bases and J lost 3, with 10 bases in between. CDR3 nucleotide sequence: TGTGCCAGCAGTTACAGGAATAACTACGAGCAGTACTTC. This sequence encodes CASSYRNNYEQYF.

This chain connects TRBV2 to TRBJ1-5, with D possibly being TRBD1 (6 bases). Germline-derived CDR1 and CDR2 are SNHLY and FYNNEI. The CDR3 spans 15 residues. Trimming shortened V by 5 bases and J by 7 bases, and 18 bases separated the two germline ends. The CDR3 nucleotides are TGTGCCAGCAGTTATACTAACAGGGTTGGGCAGCCCCAGCATTTT. It codes for CASSYTNRVGQPQHF.

The genes are TRBV19 and TRBJ2-1; D call uncertain. The CDR3 extends over 13 amino acids. V was clipped by 4 bases and J by 0 bases, with 4 bases between them. The germline gives CDR1 LNHDA, CDR2 SQIVND (reference sequence). The CDR3 DNA reads as TGTGCCAGTAGTACTATCTCCTACAATGAGCAGTTCTTC. Its translation: CASSTISYNEQFF.

CDR3 residues: CASSVAGQTNEKLFF. CDR3 DNA sequence: TGTGCCAGCAGCGTAGCAGGGCAAACTAATGAAAAACTGTTTTTT. The chain links TRBV9 to TRBJ1-4; a possible D gene is TRBD1 (5 bases). The CDR3 is 15 residues long. The V and J ends lost 0 bases and 1 base respectively, with 7 bases between them. Germline CDR1 reads SGDLS; CDR2 reads YYNGEE.

The rearrangement joins TRBV6-6 to TRBJ1-6, with D possibly TRBD1 on 6 matching bases. CDR1 and CDR2 (germline): MNHNY, SVGAGI (reference sequence). The V end lost 1 base, the J end lost 5 bases, and 12 bases lay between the germline ends. The CDR3 is made up of 16 amino acids. The CDR3 loop reads CASSYWRTAHNSPLHF. DNA of the CDR3: TGTGCCAGCAGTTACTGGAGGACAGCGCATAATTCACCCCTCCACTTT.

The CDR3 bases are TGTGCCAGTAGTATTCGACAGCCTAAAGACACAGATACGCAGTATTTT. It yields the protein CASSIRQPKDTDTQYF. This chain joins TRBV19 and TRBJ2-3; D is perhaps TRBD1 (5 bases). Germline V lookup: CDR1 LNHDA, CDR2 SQIVND (reference sequence). Between the trimmed V and J ends, which lost 3 bases and 2 bases, there was a span of 15 bases. The CDR3 totals 16 residues.

With regard to this clone: In the same sample, other DNA sequences code for this CDR3. The chain combines TRBV2 with TRBJ2-7; D possibly corresponds to TRBD1 (6 bases). The CDR3 runs to 12 residues. V was cut by 6 bases and J by 4 bases, with 10 bases left in between. Looked up from germline, CDR1 is SNHLY and CDR2 is FYNNEI. The CDR3 reads CASRLQGYEQYF. The CDR3 nucleotides read TGTGCCAGCAGGCTCCAGGGGTACGAGCAGTACTTC.

CDR3 loop: CASSRRDSSYQPQHF. As DNA, the CDR3 is TGTGCCAGCAGTCGCCGGGACAGTTCCTATCAGCCCCAGCATTTT. This chain connects TRBV28 to TRBJ1-5; TRBD1 matches 7 bases. CDR3 length: 15 residues. Trimming cost V 5 bases and J 5 bases; bases outside gene matches: 9. Per germline, CDR1 MDHEN and CDR2 SYDVKM.

This chain joins TRBV15 and TRBJ2-7; 7 bases are a match to TRBD1. Germline V CDR1 and CDR2: LNHNV, YYDKDF (reference sequence). J was trimmed by 4 bases and V by 7 bases; bases with no gene match: 10. The CDR3 contains 14 residues. The CDR3 coding sequence is TGTGCCACCACACCCGACAGGGTTTCGTACGAGCAGTACTTC. The encoded protein is CATTPDRVSYEQYF.

This clone was recorded only once. This rearrangement joins TRBV28 to TRBJ2-5; unclear D gene. Germline loops: CDR1 MDHEN, CDR2 SYDVKM. CDR3 length equals 15 residues. The V end lost 5 bases, the J end lost 2 bases, and 15 bases lay between the germline ends. The DNA for the CDR3 is TGTGCCAGCAGTCTACCTCCGTGGGCACAAGAGACCCAGTACTTC. It translates to CASSLPPWAQETQYF.

The V gene is TRBV27, the J gene TRBJ2-7, with TRBD2 matching over 7 bases. V was clipped by 6 bases and J by 2 bases; unmatched bases: 10. The CDR3 is 15 amino acids. Germline CDR1 and CDR2: MNHEY and SMNVEV (reference sequence). The CDR3 sequence is CASSGLQRGPYEQYF. The CDR3 nucleotides read TGTGCCAGCAGCGGTCTCCAGCGGGGCCCCTACGAGCAGTACTTC.

V and J are TRBV9 and TRBJ1-3; D might be TRBD1 (5 bases). V dropped 0 bases and J dropped 7 bases, with 14 bases sitting between them. This CDR3 contains 15 residues. Germline lookup yields CDR1 SGDLS and CDR2 YYNGEE. This chain's CDR3 is CASSVEPGFVNTIYF. CDR3 DNA sequence: TGTGCCAGCAGCGTAGAGCCAGGGTTCGTCAACACCATATATTTT. Supplemented by reference TRBV9 and TRBJ1-3, the full variable domain reads DSGVTQTPKHLITATGQRVTLRCSPRSGDLSVYWYQQSLDQGLQFLIQYYNGEERAKGNILERFSAQQFPDLHSELNLSSLELGDSALYFCASSVEPGFVNTIYFGEGSWLTVV.